The 18 T cell receptor beta chains listed next were all sequenced from one sample in a study of PD-L1 blockade in urothelial cancer. Measured with immunoSEQ multiplex PCR; TCRdb has only the in-frame clones, and not every one. The sample shows roughly 90,000 clones, 90% to 95% of them seen only once. The sample was PBMCs, taken around atezolizumab (anti-PD-L1) treatment. The receptors derive from a man in his 60s with urothelial cancer.

This sequence joins TRBV11-2 and TRBJ1-2; 9 bases map to TRBD1. The CDR3 has 17 amino acids. V shed 3 bases, J shed 8 bases, and the junction held 16 bases outside the gene matches. Germline V gene data show CDR1 as SGHAT and CDR2 as FQNNGV. CDR3 coding DNA: TGTGCCAGCAGCTTCGAATACCGGGACAGGGACTTCGGGGGCTACACCTTC. Its translation is CASSFEYRDRDFGGYTF.

The chain uses TRBV4-1 and TRBJ2-2; TRBD1 matches 9 bases. The V gene's germline CDR1 is MGHRA and CDR2 YSYEKL. The V segment lost 5 bases and the J segment 3 bases; nucleotides outside the gene matches: 13. The CDR3 totals 18 residues. CDR3 DNA: TGCGCCAGCAGCGTATCCTCGTTCCGGGACAGGGACACCGGGGAGCTGTTTTTT. Translation gives CASSVSSFRDRDTGELFF.

The J gene is TRBJ1-6, the V gene TRBV6-5; TRBD1 matches at 8 bases. The CDR3 is 14 residues long. V dropped 5 bases and J dropped 10; count of bases not matched to a gene: 7. Germline V gene sequence: CDR1 MNHEY, CDR2 SVGAGI. CDR3 DNA: TGTGCCAGCAGTACAGGGGGGGAATGGTCACCCCTCCACTTT. Translated: CASSTGGEWSPLHF.

The chain combines TRBV9 with TRBJ2-1, with TRBD2 identical over 12 bases. The CDR3 is 18 residues long. CDR1 and CDR2 (germline): SGDLS, YYNGEE. Trimming cost V 0 bases and J 9 bases; bases outside gene matches: 13. CDR3 nucleotide sequence: TGTGCCAGCAGCGTAGTTAGGTCTAGCGGGGGGGCCGGGGGTGAGCAGTTCTTC. Translation gives CASSVVRSSGGAGGEQFF.

The chain links TRBV6-1 to TRBJ2-5, with TRBD1 matching 11 bases. Germline V gives CDR1 MNHNS, CDR2 SASEGT. This CDR3 region has 16 residues. J lost 4 bases, V lost 4 bases, and 8 bases had no gene match. The CDR3 DNA sequence: TGTGCCAGCAGTGCTAATCAGGGACAGGGGGGAGAGACCCAGTACTTC. Residues: CASSANQGQGGETQYF.

This sequence joins TRBV4-3 and TRBJ2-3; no definite D call. The germline gives CDR1 LGHNA, CDR2 YSLEER. This CDR3 spans 14 amino acids. Trimming pared 1 base from V and 4 bases from J, leaving 9 bases between. CDR3 residues: CASSQVEWADTQYF. CDR3 coding DNA: TGCGCCAGCAGCCAAGTGGAGTGGGCAGATACGCAGTATTTT.

This chain uses TRBV7-3 with TRBJ2-3, with 9 bases matching TRBD2. The V and J ends lost 5 bases and 4 bases, in that order; junction bases with no gene match: 7. The CDR3 runs to 15 residues. CDR1 is SGHTA and CDR2 is FQGTGA in the germline V gene. The CDR3, as DNA: TGTGCCAGCAGCCTAGCGGGACTACCTGCAGATACGCAGTATTTT. Translating gives CASSLAGLPADTQYF. Complete variable domain (other parts from reference TRBV7-3 and TRBJ2-3): GAGVSQTPSNKVTEKGKYVELRCDPISGHTALYWYRQSLGQGPEFLIYFQGTGAADDSGLPNDRFFAVRPEGSVSTLKIQRTERGDSAVYLCASSLAGLPADTQYFGPGTRLTVL.

The count of this clone is one. V and J are TRBV7-9 and TRBJ2-3; the D is unclear. V was clipped by 2 bases and J by 2 bases, with 11 bases between them. This CDR3 comprises 15 residues. Looked up from germline, CDR1 is SEHNR and CDR2 is FQNEAQ (reference sequence). The CDR3 is CASSLTLFPTDTQYF. CDR3 nucleotide sequence: TGTGCCAGCAGCTTAACATTGTTCCCCACAGATACGCAGTATTTT.

V is TRBV7-2 and J is TRBJ2-3; maybe TRBD2 (6 bases). The CDR3 sequence is 15 residues long. V was pared by 3 bases and J by 2 bases, with 12 bases between. CDR1 and CDR2 from the germline V gene are SGHTA and FQGNSA. For the CDR3, the DNA is TGTGCCAGCAGCTTTCTGGGACTCTACACAGATACGCAGTATTTT. It is translated as CASSFLGLYTDTQYF.

This sequence joins TRBV7-9 and TRBJ2-2; D call uncertain. The V and J ends lost 4 bases and 8 bases respectively, with 2 bases between them. The CDR3 loop spans 10 amino acids. The germline V gene has CDR1 SEHNR and CDR2 FQNEAQ (reference sequence). CDR3 in amino acids: CASSSGELFF. In nucleotides, the CDR3 is TGTGCCAGCAGCTCGGGGGAGCTGTTTTTT. Full variable domain (outside the CDR3, taken from reference TRBV7-9 and TRBJ2-2): DTGVSQNPRHKITKRGQNVTFRCDPISEHNRLYWYRQTLGQGPEFLTYFQNEAQLEKSRLLSDRFSAERPKGSFSTLEIQRTEQGDSAMYLCASSSGELFFGEGSRLTVL.

The chain has TRBV5-6 and TRBJ2-1; 12 nucleotides match TRBD2. Germline V lookup: CDR1 SGHDT, CDR2 YYEEEE. This CDR3 spans 16 amino acids. The trim removed 1 base at V and 4 bases at J, leaving 3 bases unmatched. The CDR3 is CASSLRTSGAYNEQFF. The CDR3 DNA follows: TGTGCCAGCAGCTTGAGGACTAGCGGGGCGTACAATGAGCAGTTCTTC.

The genes are TRBV6-6 and TRBJ2-7; D remains ambiguous. Germline lookup yields CDR1 MNHNY and CDR2 SVGAGI (reference sequence). The CDR3 consists of 13 residues. With 7 bases removed from V and 0 bases from J, the gap between germline ends came to 10 bases. The CDR3 DNA reads as TGTGCCAGCACCTTACAGTTCTCCTACGAGCAGTACTTC. Protein product: CASTLQFSYEQYF.

A word on this clone: Distinct nucleotide sequences in the sample also encode this CDR3. The rearrangement uses TRBV5-8 and TRBJ1-5, with 11 bases fitting TRBD1. This CDR3 has 14 amino acids. Germline values: CDR1 SGHTS, CDR2 YDEGEE. Trimming removed 4 bases from V and 7 bases from J; junction bases left unmatched: 4. CDR3 sequence: CASSRGQGDQPQHF. CDR3 nucleotides: TGTGCCAGCAGCCGGGGACAGGGGGACCAGCCCCAGCATTTT.

The chain uses TRBV7-2 and TRBJ2-4; 7 bases align to TRBD2. The V gene's germline CDR1 is SGHTA and CDR2 FQGNSA. The ends lost 1 base at V and 7 bases at J; junction bases unmatched: 7. The CDR3 spans 15 residues. CDR3: CASSLGAARGNIQYF. In DNA form, the CDR3 reads TGTGCCAGCAGCTTAGGGGCGGCGCGGGGGAACATTCAGTACTTC. Together with reference TRBV7-2 and TRBJ2-4, the CDR3 gives the full variable domain: GAGVSQSPSNKVTEKGKDVELRCDPISGHTALYWYRQSLGQGLEFLIYFQGNSAPDKSGLPSDRFSAERTGGSVSTLTIQRTQQEDSAVYLCASSLGAARGNIQYFGAGTRLSVL.

The DNA for the CDR3 is TGCGCCAGCAGCCTGACAGTGACGGAGACCCAGTACTTC. Translated: CASSLTVTETQYF. The chain uses TRBV5-1 and TRBJ2-5; possible D gene TRBD1, 5 bases. CDR1 and CDR2 (germline): SGHRS, YFSETQ. CDR3 size: 13 residues. Trimming removed 4 bases at V and 5 bases at J, with 12 bases between.

The CDR3 bases are TGTGCCAGCAGCTTAGTAACTAGCGGGAGGAATGAGCAGTTCTTC. Translating gives CASSLVTSGRNEQFF. The V and J genes are TRBV7-2 and TRBJ2-1; 12 positions match TRBD2. V dropped 1 base and J dropped 7; count of bases not matched to a gene: 2. CDR1 is SGHTA, CDR2 FQGNSA, per germline. The CDR3 loop spans 15 amino acids.

This sequence joins TRBV7-7 and TRBJ2-5; TRBD2 aligns across 9 bases. The trim removed 5 bases at V and 4 bases at J, leaving 8 bases unmatched. The CDR3 contains 15 residues. Germline CDR1 SSHAT, CDR2 FNYEAQ (reference sequence). The CDR3 coding sequence is TGTGCCAGCAGCCCCGGCTGGCGGGGGGGAGAGACCCAGTACTTC. Translating gives CASSPGWRGGETQYF.

The V call is TRBV30, the J call TRBJ2-1; D is possibly TRBD2 (5 bases). Trimming stripped 2 bases from V and 8 bases from J, with 10 bases between. This CDR3 has 12 amino acids. Looked up from germline, CDR1 is GTSNPN and CDR2 is SVGIG (reference sequence). DNA of the CDR3: TGTGCCTGGAGTAGCCTAGCCTATGAGCAGTTCTTC. Amino acid sequence: CAWSSLAYEQFF.